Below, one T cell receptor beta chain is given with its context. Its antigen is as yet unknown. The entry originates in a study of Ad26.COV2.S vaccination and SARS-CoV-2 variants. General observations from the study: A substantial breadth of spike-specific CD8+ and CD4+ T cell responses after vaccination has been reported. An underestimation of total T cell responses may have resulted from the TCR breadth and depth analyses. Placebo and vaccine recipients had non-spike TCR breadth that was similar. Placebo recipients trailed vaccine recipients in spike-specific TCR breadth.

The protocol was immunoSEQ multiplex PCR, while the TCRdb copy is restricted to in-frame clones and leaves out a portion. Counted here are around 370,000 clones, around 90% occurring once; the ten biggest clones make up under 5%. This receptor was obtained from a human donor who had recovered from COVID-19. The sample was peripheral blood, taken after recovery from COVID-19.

CDR3: CSASRTGGWVEAQPQHF. The CDR3, as DNA: TGCAGTGCTAGTAGGACAGGGGGATGGGTCGAGGCTCAGCCCCAGCATTTT. The chain joins TRBV20-1 to TRBJ1-5; 10 nucleotides agree with TRBD1. The trim removed 3 bases at V and 6 bases at J, leaving 14 bases unmatched. CDR3 size: 17 residues. Germline lookup yields CDR1 DFQATT and CDR2 SNEGSKA (reference sequence).